Following are 13 T cell receptor beta chains from one sample sequenced in a study of response to subunit inactivated influenza vaccine. TCRdb reanalysed the RT-PCR reads using MiXCR and keeps one entry per CDR3 protein. The table includes roughly 500,000 distinct CDR3 sequences, about 25% detected once. The source was CD4+ T cells sorted from PBMCs, collected around 5 days after vaccination. These receptor sequences come from a man aged 50 or older who received an inactivated influenza vaccine.

J is TRBJ2-1 and V is TRBV6-2 or TRBV6-3; TRBD1 matches at 7 bases. CDR3 length: 16 residues. Germline CDR1 is MNHEY and CDR2 is SVGEGT. J was trimmed by 2 bases and V by 6 bases; bases with no gene match: 10. The CDR3 loop reads CASSQGQRLTYNEQFF. The CDR3, as DNA: TGTGCCAGCAGCCAGGGACAGCGATTAACCTACAATGAGCAGTTCTTC.

This chain joins TRBV6-5 and TRBJ1-2, with 9 positions matching TRBD1. The CDR3 covers 16 residues. The germline CDR1 and CDR2 sequences are MNHEY and SVGAGI. The junction had 7 bases not matched to a gene; V was cut back by 2 bases and J by 3 bases. The CDR3 DNA reads as TGTGCCAGCAGTTACAGTGGGACAGGGAAGCACTATGGCTACACCTTC. Translation gives CASSYSGTGKHYGYTF.

For this clonotype: A junction end diverges from the germline sequence, so it may reflect a read error. The J gene is TRBJ2-3, the V gene TRBV11-2; D remains ambiguous. The CDR3 runs 15 residues. In germline, CDR1 is SGHAT, CDR2 FQNNGV. The CDR3 loop reads CASSLVRASTDTQYF. The CDR3 region has the DNA TGCGCCAGCAGCTTAGTTAGGGCTAGCACAGATACGCAGTATTTT.

The rearrangement uses TRBV28 and TRBJ2-6; D is undetermined. Looked up from germline, CDR1 is MDHEN and CDR2 is SYDVKM. The germline V and J ends were trimmed by 5 bases and 4 bases, with 9 bases remaining between them. This CDR3 contains 14 residues. The CDR3 sequence: CASSRSTGANVLTF. The CDR3 DNA sequence: TGTGCCAGCAGTAGGAGTACCGGGGCCAACGTCCTGACTTTC.

This clonotype was counted a few times. The chain uses TRBV7-9 and TRBJ2-3; D possibly uses TRBD1 or TRBD2 (5 bases each). V shed 5 bases and J shed 3 bases, with 15 bases lying between them. The CDR3 contains 15 residues. Germline V CDR1 and CDR2: SEHNR, FQNEAQ (reference sequence). The CDR3 here is CASSRGPGLTDTQYF. The CDR3 DNA follows: TGTGCCAGCAGCCGAGGGCCAGGGTTGACAGATACGCAGTATTTT.

The genes are TRBV12-3 or TRBV12-4 and TRBJ2-3; perhaps TRBD2 as D (6 bases). Trimming removed 7 bases at V and 0 bases at J, with 14 bases between. The CDR3 is 15 residues long. CDR3 DNA sequence: TGTGCCAGCATGCGGGGATTAACTAGCACAGATACGCAGTATTTT. It specifies CASMRGLTSTDTQYF.

This clonotype was seen more than once but under ten times. The CDR3 reads CASSSGTGFGYTF. CDR3 in DNA: TGTGCCAGCAGCTCCGGGACAGGGTTTGGCTACACCTTC. The chain is built from TRBV7-9 and TRBJ1-2; 9 bases map to TRBD1. The length of the CDR3 is 13 residues. V lost 4 bases to trimming and J lost 7 bases; unmatched junction nucleotides: 4. CDR1 is SEHNR and CDR2 is FQNEAQ in the germline V gene (reference sequence).

This chain joins TRBV7-2 and TRBJ2-1; D unclear. Trimming pared 3 bases from V and 1 base from J, leaving 16 bases between. CDR3 length equals 17 residues. CDR1 and CDR2 from the germline V gene are SGHTA and FQGNSA. The CDR3 is CASSFRPTRQSYNEQFF. CDR3 sequence (DNA): TGTGCCAGCAGCTTCCGCCCTACGAGGCAATCCTACAATGAGCAGTTCTTC.

The rearrangement links TRBV7-2 to TRBJ2-2; D is uncertain. The CDR3 contains 15 residues. Trimming shortened V by 1 base and J by 0 bases, and 6 bases separated the two germline ends. Germline V gene lookup returns CDR1 SGHTA and CDR2 FQGNSA. The DNA for the CDR3 is TGTGCCAGCAGCTTAGTCGGCACGAACACCGGGGAGCTGTTTTTT. It translates to CASSLVGTNTGELFF.

This clonotype was observed a few times. This rearrangement joins TRBV7-3 to TRBJ2-1, with 10 bases aligning to TRBD2. Germline trimming cut 5 bases from V and 8 bases from J; bases unmatched to any gene: 12. This CDR3 contains 16 residues. Germline lookup yields CDR1 SGHTA and CDR2 FQGTGA. CDR3 DNA: TGTGCCAGCAGCCCCGGGAGCGGGAGGGCGTTGGATGAGCAGTTCTTC. Amino acid sequence: CASSPGSGRALDEQFF.

The chain employs TRBV12-3 or TRBV12-4 and TRBJ1-2, with D possibly being TRBD1 (5 bases). The V gene lost 5 bases and the J gene lost 8 bases, with 18 bases spanning the gap. CDR3 length equals 14 residues. CDR3 sequence reads: CASSPSLRGNGYTF. The DNA of the CDR3 is TGTGCCAGCAGTCCCTCCCTACGGGGGAACGGCTACACCTTC.

In this sample, this clonotype turned up a few times. The chain joins TRBV27 to TRBJ2-3, with D perhaps TRBD1 or TRBD2 (5 bases each). The germline V and J ends were trimmed by 1 base and 2 bases, with 13 bases remaining between them. The CDR3 runs 16 residues. Germline V lookup: CDR1 MNHEY, CDR2 SMNVEV (reference sequence). The CDR3 reads CASSLFPGTDTDTQYF. In nucleotides, the CDR3 is TGTGCCAGCAGTTTATTCCCCGGGACCGACACAGATACGCAGTATTTT.

The rearrangement links TRBV28 to TRBJ2-7; TRBD1 matches 7 bases. Germline-derived CDR1 and CDR2 are MDHEN and SYDVKM. V lost 5 bases and J lost 4; bases outside the gene matches: 8. The CDR3 extends over 14 amino acids. The CDR3 region is CASSTRTGIYEQYF. For the CDR3, the DNA is TGTGCCAGCAGTACCCGGACAGGAATATACGAGCAGTACTTC. The complete variable domain, with remaining parts taken from reference TRBV28 and TRBJ2-7, reads DVKVTQSSRYLVKRTGEKVFLECVQDMDHENMFWYRQDPGLGLRLIYFSYDVKMKEKGDIPEGYSVSREKKERFSLILESASTNQTSMYLCASSTRTGIYEQYFGPGTRLTVT.